This TCR beta chain was found in a study of blood T cell repertoires in COVID-19. Repertoires were generated with immunoSEQ multiplex PCR, while TCRdb's copy carries only in-frame clones and drops some. The sample comprises a few hundred thousand clones, approximately 82% of which are singletons, and roughly 2.8% rests with the top ten. Deletions cut 0 bases from V and 3 bases from J, with 6 bases between. Germline V lookup: CDR1 SGHTA, CDR2 FQGNSA. This CDR3 is 13 amino acids long. What was sequenced was peripheral blood. This sequence joins TRBV7-2 and TRBJ2-7, with unresolved D. The receptor was isolated from a middle-aged man with active or convalescent COVID-19. CDR3 DNA sequence: TGTGCCAGCAGCTTAGCAGTCAGCTACGAGCAGTACTTC. Protein: CASSLAVSYEQYF.